This T cell receptor (beta chain) was captured by sequencing in a study of shared clonotypes between healthy human individuals. About the study: Per donor, three plates held CD4 naive cells, three held CD4 memory, two held CD8 naive and one held CD8 memory.

This CDR3 is 16 amino acids long. Looked up from germline, CDR1 is PRHDT and CDR2 is FYEKMQ (reference sequence). Trimming took off 5 bases at V and 0 bases at J, with 14 bases between the two ends. The data were produced by immunoSEQ multiplex PCR, yet TCRdb's version contains in-frame clones alone and is incomplete. The data contain 2 million to 2.5 million clones, 90% to 95% of them singletons. The sequence came from a man between 18 and 29 years old in good health. Some clones in this sample may be carry-over from other donors' samples. V is TRBV13 and J is TRBJ2-1, with D possibly being TRBD1 (6 bases). The sequenced material came from naive CD4+ T cells from PBMCs. Subset: CD45RA+ positively selected. CDR3 in amino acids: CASSPSTGNSYNEQFF. The DNA for the CDR3 is TGTGCCAGCAGCCCCTCAACAGGGAACTCCTACAATGAGCAGTTCTTC.